The 30 T cell receptor beta chains below all came from one sample that was sequenced in a study of blood T cell repertoires in COVID-19. Sequenced by immunoSEQ multiplex PCR; TCRdb stores in-frame clones only, minus some. Of tens of thousands of clones listed, 78% are singletons. Sequences were obtained from peripheral blood. The receptors were sampled from a man between 60 and 70 years old with COVID-19, enrolled during active disease.

The chain couples TRBV4-1 to TRBJ2-7, with D perhaps TRBD2 (5 bases). The CDR3 has 13 amino acids. In germline, CDR1 is MGHRA, CDR2 YSYEKL. V lost 4 bases to trimming and J lost 6 bases, with 13 bases between them. The CDR3 region is CASSLPPGGEQYF. CDR3 sequence (DNA): TGCGCCAGCAGCCTTCCACCCGGAGGCGAGCAGTACTTC.

This clone came up once. The chain couples TRBV27 to TRBJ1-6, with D perhaps matching TRBD1 (5 bases). Trimming took 6 bases from V and 7 from J, leaving 16 bases between them. This CDR3 spans 15 amino acids. Germline CDR1 reads MNHEY; CDR2 reads SMNVEV (reference sequence). The CDR3 reads CASRLPDRRNSPLHF. In nucleotides, the CDR3 is TGTGCCAGCAGATTGCCCGACAGACGAAATTCACCCCTCCACTTT.

The chain links TRBV5-1 to TRBJ2-5; TRBD1 matches at 9 bases. The germline V gene encodes CDR1 SGHRS and CDR2 YFSETQ. CDR3 length: 13 amino acids. Losses at the gene ends were 3 bases for V and 5 bases for J; bases not matched to a gene: 2. CDR3 region: CASSSTGGETQYF. For the CDR3, the DNA is TGCGCCAGCAGCTCGACAGGGGGGGAGACCCAGTACTTC. Variable domain in full (rest from reference TRBV5-1 and TRBJ2-5): KAGVTQTPRYLIKTRGQQVTLSCSPISGHRSVSWYQQTPGQGLQFLFEYFSETQRNKGNFPGRFSGRQFSNSRSEMNVSTLELGDSALYLCASSSTGGETQYFGPGTRLLVL.

This CDR3 is CASTPWGGDYGYTF. CDR3 bases: TGTGCCAGCACCCCTTGGGGGGGCGACTATGGCTACACCTTC. This chain links TRBV6-5 with TRBJ1-2; D perhaps matches TRBD1 (6 bases). Trimming pared 7 bases from V and 3 bases from J, leaving 15 bases between. The CDR3 consists of 14 residues. Germline V gene data show CDR1 as MNHEY and CDR2 as SVGAGI.

The chain has TRBV19 and TRBJ2-1; the D gene is possibly TRBD2 (6 bases). The CDR3 runs to 14 residues. In germline, CDR1 is LNHDA, CDR2 SQIVND (reference sequence). The ends were cut back, 7 bases at V and 3 bases at J, with 13 bases in the middle. The chain's CDR3 is CASIGGAGYNEQFF. In DNA form, the CDR3 reads TGTGCCAGTATTGGGGGAGCGGGCTACAATGAGCAGTTCTTC.

The chain is built from TRBV3-1 (or the pseudogene TRBV3-2) and TRBJ1-2, with D possibly being TRBD1 (5 bases). Trimming cost V 3 bases and J 7 bases, with 9 bases left between them. The germline V gene has CDR1 LGHDT and CDR2 YNNKEL (reference sequence). The CDR3 totals 12 residues. This chain's CDR3 is CASSQQGSGYTF. In nucleotides, the CDR3 is TGTGCCAGCAGCCAGCAGGGATCTGGCTACACCTTC.

J is TRBJ2-1 and V is TRBV3-1 (or the pseudogene TRBV3-2); tentatively, D is TRBD2 (6 bases). V was cut by 1 base and J by 5 bases, with 15 bases left in between. CDR3 size: 16 residues. CDR1 is LGHDT, CDR2 YNNKEL, per germline (reference sequence). CDR3 sequence (DNA): TGTGCCAGCAGCCAAGTCGCGGGAACCTCTAACAATGAGCAGTTCTTC. Residues: CASSQVAGTSNNEQFF.

This rearrangement joins TRBV7-3 to TRBJ2-3; D ambiguous. Germline lookup yields CDR1 SGHTA and CDR2 FQGTGA. The CDR3 contains 13 residues. The V end lost 6 bases, the J end lost 2 bases, and 9 bases lay between the germline ends. CDR3 residues: CASSPTPTDTQYF. CDR3 nucleotide sequence: TGTGCCAGCAGTCCTACCCCCACAGATACGCAGTATTTT.

The rearrangement links TRBV11-1 to TRBJ2-1; TRBD2 might be the D (5 bases). This CDR3 spans 13 amino acids. The V end was cut by 5 bases, the J end by 8 bases, with 13 bases between. Germline CDR1 and CDR2: SGHAT and FQDESV (reference sequence). The CDR3 DNA follows: TGTGCCAGCAGCCTCATTACTAGTTATGAGCAGTTCTTC. Its translation: CASSLITSYEQFF.

This chain links TRBV18 with TRBJ1-5; weak D call: TRBD1 (5 bases). The CDR3 extends over 13 amino acids. V shed 4 bases and J shed 7 bases, with 11 bases lying between them. Per germline, CDR1 KGHSH and CDR2 LQKENI. The CDR3 sequence: CASSQGYGQPQHF. The CDR3 bases are TGTGCCAGCTCACAGGGGTATGGACAGCCCCAGCATTTT.

The V and J genes are TRBV10-3 and TRBJ2-2; TRBD2 matches 9 bases. CDR3 length: 17 residues. The junction had 10 bases not matched to a gene; V was cut back by 3 bases and J by 5 bases. CDR1 is ENHRY and CDR2 is SYGVKD in the germline V gene. CDR3 DNA: TGTGCCATCAGTGATGGATCTAGCGGGGTTGGGACCGGGGAGCTGTTTTTT. It translates to CAISDGSSGVGTGELFF.

This clone was counted between two and nine times. The V gene is TRBV4-1, the J gene TRBJ1-1, with D tentatively TRBD1 (6 bases). Germline V CDR1 and CDR2: MGHRA, YSYEKL. The CDR3 length is 13 residues. Trimming cost V 9 bases and J 6 bases, with 17 bases left between them. CDR3 amino acids: CASRGSRRSEAFF. CDR3 coding DNA: TGCGCCAGTAGGGGGAGCAGGCGATCTGAAGCTTTCTTT.

In the case of this clone: Other DNA sequences in this specimen translate into the identical CDR3. The chain recombines TRBV5-1 with TRBJ1-3, with 8 bases identical to TRBD1. The trim removed 0 bases at V and 4 bases at J, leaving 0 bases unmatched. Germline V CDR1 and CDR2: SGHRS, YFSETQ. The length of the CDR3 is 14 residues. Here the CDR3 DNA reads TGCGCCAGCAGCTTGGGACAGGGGGGAAACACCATATATTTT. This translates into CASSLGQGGNTIYF.

This clone was observed a handful of times. The rearrangement joins TRBV5-5 to TRBJ1-5; the match to TRBD1 covers 9 bases. The CDR3 is made up of 14 amino acids. Looked up from germline, CDR1 is SGHKS and CDR2 is YYEKEE (reference sequence). V lost 0 bases to trimming and J lost 6 bases; unmatched junction nucleotides: 1. The CDR3: CASSLADRGQPQHF. In DNA form, the CDR3 reads TGTGCCAGCAGCTTGGCGGACAGGGGTCAGCCCCAGCATTTT.

J is TRBJ2-6 and V is TRBV19; TRBD2 might be the D (5 bases). Germline CDR1 and CDR2: LNHDA and SQIVND (reference sequence). This CDR3 is built from 16 residues. V dropped 1 base and J dropped 3 bases, with 10 bases sitting between them. CDR3 DNA sequence: TGTGCCAGTAGTATAGCTGGGAGTGGTGGGGCCAACGTCCTGACTTTC. It codes for CASSIAGSGGANVLTF.

This rearrangement joins TRBV7-2 to TRBJ1-5; 7 bases align to TRBD1. CDR1 is SGHTA, CDR2 FQGNSA, per germline. Trimming took 6 bases from V and 3 from J; bases not matched to a gene: 8. This CDR3 spans 15 amino acids. The CDR3 loop reads CASSSWDSPNQPQHF. Here the CDR3 DNA reads TGTGCCAGCAGTTCCTGGGACAGCCCCAATCAGCCCCAGCATTTT.

This chain joins TRBV9 and TRBJ1-5; no reliable D call. The ends were cut back, 5 bases at V and 0 bases at J, with 15 bases in the middle. The germline gives CDR1 SGDLS, CDR2 YYNGEE. The CDR3 has 16 amino acids. CDR3 loop: CASRPRPHSSNQPQHF. The CDR3 DNA follows: TGTGCCAGCAGACCTCGACCGCACAGTAGCAATCAGCCCCAGCATTTT.

The chain is built from TRBV11-2 and TRBJ2-1, with TRBD1 as a possible D gene (5 bases). V was trimmed by 5 bases and J by 3 bases, leaving 14 bases between them. This CDR3 is 15 amino acids long. In germline, CDR1 is SGHAT, CDR2 FQNNGV. CDR3 in DNA: TGTGCCAGCAGCAAAGGGGTATCGGACTACAATGAGCAGTTCTTC. Amino acids: CASSKGVSDYNEQFF.

The CDR3 DNA follows: TGTGCCAGCAGCTTAAGAGGGGGACAAGTAAATTCACCCCTCCACTTT. Encoded protein: CASSLRGGQVNSPLHF. This chain uses TRBV11-3 with TRBJ1-6, with a possible D match to TRBD1 (6 bases). The V and J ends lost 2 bases and 7 bases respectively, with 15 bases between them. Germline CDR1 reads SGHNT; CDR2 reads YENEEA. The CDR3 sequence is 16 residues long.

The CDR3 DNA reads as TGTGCCAGCAGTTGGGACAGCACCTACGAGCAGTACTTC. Translated: CASSWDSTYEQYF. This chain connects TRBV6-5 to TRBJ2-7; 7 nucleotides match TRBD1. The CDR3 runs to 13 residues. In germline, CDR1 is MNHEY, CDR2 SVGAGI. With V trimmed by 4 bases and J by 2 bases, 2 bases remained unmatched.

The chain employs TRBV5-4 and TRBJ2-2; TRBD2 might be the D (6 bases). CDR1 SGHNT and CDR2 YYREEE come from the germline V gene (reference sequence). Trimming took 4 bases from V and 7 from J, leaving 23 bases between them. The CDR3 is 17 residues long. For the CDR3, the DNA is TGTGCCAGCAGCCCCAGGACGTGGGCGGGGCAGGTCGGGGAGCTGTTTTTT. Protein sequence: CASSPRTWAGQVGELFF.

In its sample, this clone was seen once. The J gene is TRBJ2-1, the V gene TRBV20-1; 11 positions agree with TRBD2. The CDR3 contains 17 residues. Germline V gene sequence: CDR1 DFQATT, CDR2 SNEGSKA (reference sequence). J lost 3 bases, V lost 3 bases, and 10 bases had no gene match. The CDR3 region is CSASSSSSGGNYNEQFF. The CDR3, as DNA: TGCAGTGCTAGTTCGTCGTCTAGCGGGGGGAACTACAATGAGCAGTTCTTC.

The V gene is TRBV23-1, the J gene TRBJ1-2; D remains unclear. TRBV23-1 is an ORF, and what it does is uncertain. The CDR3 is 16 residues long. V was pared by 4 bases and J by 0 bases, with 15 bases between. As DNA, the CDR3 is TGCGCCAGCAGTCTAGCCCTCAAGGGAGCTAACTATGGCTACACCTTC. Translation gives CASSLALKGANYGYTF.

This clone has only a few counts. The gene calls are TRBV3-1 (or the pseudogene TRBV3-2) and TRBJ2-7, with 8 bases lining up with TRBD2. The CDR3 is 13 amino acids. With 4 bases clipped from V and 3 bases from J, the junction kept 2 bases outside the gene matches. Germline loops: CDR1 LGHDT, CDR2 YNNKEL (reference sequence). The CDR3 here is CASSPAGGYEQYF. The CDR3 region has the DNA TGTGCCAGCAGCCCCGCGGGGGGCTACGAGCAGTACTTC.

V and J are TRBV6-5 and TRBJ2-7; D perhaps matches TRBD1 (6 bases). CDR1 is MNHEY and CDR2 is SVGAGI in the germline V gene. Trimming removed 0 bases from V and 7 bases from J, with 16 bases in between. CDR3 size: 15 residues. The CDR3 is CASSYSGRGFGEQYF. CDR3 nucleotides: TGTGCCAGCAGTTACTCTGGCAGGGGCTTTGGAGAGCAGTACTTC.

The chain combines TRBV5-1 with TRBJ1-2; TRBD1 agrees at 9 bases. The length of the CDR3 is 15 residues. Per germline, CDR1 SGHRS and CDR2 YFSETQ. With V trimmed by 4 bases and J by 6 bases, 10 bases remained unmatched. CDR3 loop: CASSRGQGGGDGYTF. The CDR3, as DNA: TGCGCCAGCAGCAGGGGACAGGGAGGAGGTGATGGCTACACCTTC.

This clone was detected once. V usage is TRBV30 and J usage is TRBJ2-5; 8 bases are shared with TRBD2. Germline V CDR1 and CDR2: GTSNPN, SVGIG (reference sequence). The length of the CDR3 is 16 residues. The V gene end was trimmed by 4 bases and the J gene end by 5 bases; junction bases not matched to a gene: 15. The CDR3 loop reads CAWNLRLAGQGETQYF. CDR3 DNA: TGTGCCTGGAACCTTCGTCTAGCGGGTCAGGGGGAGACCCAGTACTTC.

The genes are TRBV7-2 and TRBJ2-1, with TRBD2 matching 7 bases. The CDR3 runs 12 residues. Germline trimming cut 4 bases from V and 9 bases from J; bases unmatched to any gene: 3. Germline CDR1 and CDR2: SGHTA and FQGNSA. The CDR3 spells CASSYGRGEQFF. The CDR3, as DNA: TGTGCCAGCAGCTATGGGAGGGGTGAGCAGTTCTTC.

The V gene is TRBV7-9, the J gene TRBJ2-3, with D maybe TRBD2 (5 bases). The CDR3 has 15 residues. CDR1 is SEHNR, CDR2 FQNEAQ, per germline (reference sequence). Trimming pared 5 bases from V and 5 bases from J, leaving 17 bases between. This CDR3 reads CASSPLRVRGDTQYF. The DNA for the CDR3 is TGTGCCAGCAGCCCTTTAAGGGTCCGGGGAGATACGCAGTATTTT. Full variable domain (outside the CDR3, taken from reference TRBV7-9 and TRBJ2-3): DTGVSQNPRHKITKRGQNVTFRCDPISEHNRLYWYRQTLGQGPEFLTYFQNEAQLEKSRLLSDRFSAERPKGSFSTLEIQRTEQGDSAMYLCASSPLRVRGDTQYFGPGTRLTVL.

This rearrangement joins TRBV30 to TRBJ2-1; the match to TRBD2 covers 7 bases. The CDR3 has 13 amino acids. The trim removed 0 bases at V and 7 bases at J, leaving 3 bases unmatched. CDR1 and CDR2 (germline): GTSNPN, SVGIG (reference sequence). The CDR3 spells CAWSVAGENEQFF. In DNA form, the CDR3 reads TGTGCCTGGAGTGTCGCGGGAGAGAATGAGCAGTTCTTC. The variable domain in full, with the rest retrieved from reference TRBV30 and TRBJ2-1, is SQTIHQWPATLVQPVGSPLSLECTVEGTSNPNLYWYRQAAGRGLQLLFYSVGIGQISSEVPQNLSASRPQDRQFILSSKKLLLSDSGFYLCAWSVAGENEQFFGPGTRLTVL.